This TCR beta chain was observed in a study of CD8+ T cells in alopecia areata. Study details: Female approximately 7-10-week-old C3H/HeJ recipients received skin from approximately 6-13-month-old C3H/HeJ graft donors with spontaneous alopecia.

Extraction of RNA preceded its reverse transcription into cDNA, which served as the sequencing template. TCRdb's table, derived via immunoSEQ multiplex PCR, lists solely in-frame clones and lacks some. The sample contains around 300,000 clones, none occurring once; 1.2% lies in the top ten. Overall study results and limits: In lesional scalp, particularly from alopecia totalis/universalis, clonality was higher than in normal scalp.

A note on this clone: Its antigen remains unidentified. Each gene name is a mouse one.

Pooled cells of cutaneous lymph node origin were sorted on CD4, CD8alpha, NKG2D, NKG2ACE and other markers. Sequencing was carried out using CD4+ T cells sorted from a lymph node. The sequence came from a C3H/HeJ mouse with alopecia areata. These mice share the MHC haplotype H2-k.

The CDR3 loop is CASSRDGGQGSGSDYTF. CDR3 bases read: TGTGCTAGCAGTAGAGATGGGGGACAGGGGAGCGGCTCC. The V call is TRBV17, the J call TRBJ1-2, with 10 bases fitting TRBD1. The read stops 4 residues short of the end of the CDR3; the missing end is completed from the germline J gene. Germline values: CDR1 MNHDT, CDR2 YYDKIL. With 0 bases clipped from V and 4 bases from J, the junction kept 8 bases outside the gene matches. The CDR3 totals 17 residues.